This TCR beta chain was documented in a study of technical replicates of blood from a few donors. Data came from immunoSEQ multiplex PCR; TCRdb stores just in-frame clones and leaves some out. The sample yields 100,000 or so clones, approximately 95% seen once. J gave up 8 bases and V 5 bases, and 3 bases lay outside the gene matches. This CDR3 region has 15 residues. Germline V gives CDR1 MNHNY, CDR2 SVGAGI (reference sequence). The TCR was taken from a human donor in good health. This chain links TRBV6-6 with TRBJ2-1; 16 nucleotides match TRBD2. Material: T cells isolated from PBMCs. Here the CDR3 reads CASSQGLAGGDEQFF. Here the CDR3 DNA reads TGTGCCAGCAGTCAGGGACTAGCGGGAGGGGATGAGCAGTTCTTC.